This T cell receptor (beta chain) was sequenced for a study of early T cells in non-severe SARS-CoV-2 infection. For the study at large: Sequenced bulk RNA came from whole blood that was unsorted, and chains were unpaired.

The length of the CDR3 is 15 residues. Germline trimming cut 2 bases from V and 2 bases from J; bases unmatched to any gene: 4. Looked up from germline, CDR1 is MNHEY and CDR2 is SVGAGI. TCRdb re-derived calls from the 5' RACE reads in MiXCR, one entry per CDR3 protein. The sample lists approximately 58,000 distinct CDR3 sequences; 9.5% to 13% were seen once. In its sample, this clonotype was seen a few times. The specimen sequenced was whole blood. This receptor was taken from an adult who was a healthcare worker with PCR-confirmed SARS-CoV-2 infection or an uninfected control (not recorded which). The chain has TRBV6-5 and TRBJ2-3; TRBD2 agrees at 7 bases. The DNA for the CDR3 is TGTGCCAGCAGTTACGTGGGGGGGACCACAGATACGCAGTATTTT. Its protein is CASSYVGGTTDTQYF.